Included here is one TCR beta chain sequence, with context. The sample originates from a study of control samples from healthy donors and cancer patients. The V segment lost 2 bases and the J segment 0 bases; nucleotides outside the gene matches: 10. CDR1 and CDR2 (germline): MNHNS, SASEGT. This CDR3 is 19 amino acids long. TCRdb keeps only in-frame clones here, not all; method: immunoSEQ multiplex PCR. Of 150,000 to 200,000 clones in the sample, around 96% were seen once. The sequencing input was blood. The sequence was collected from a woman aged 35 to 49 in good health. The V and J genes are TRBV6-1 and TRBJ1-5; 10 positions match TRBD1. The CDR3 reads CASSEYPGQGLYSNQPQHF. Written as DNA, the CDR3 is TGTGCCAGCAGTGAATACCCGGGACAGGGGTTATATAGCAATCAGCCCCAGCATTTT.